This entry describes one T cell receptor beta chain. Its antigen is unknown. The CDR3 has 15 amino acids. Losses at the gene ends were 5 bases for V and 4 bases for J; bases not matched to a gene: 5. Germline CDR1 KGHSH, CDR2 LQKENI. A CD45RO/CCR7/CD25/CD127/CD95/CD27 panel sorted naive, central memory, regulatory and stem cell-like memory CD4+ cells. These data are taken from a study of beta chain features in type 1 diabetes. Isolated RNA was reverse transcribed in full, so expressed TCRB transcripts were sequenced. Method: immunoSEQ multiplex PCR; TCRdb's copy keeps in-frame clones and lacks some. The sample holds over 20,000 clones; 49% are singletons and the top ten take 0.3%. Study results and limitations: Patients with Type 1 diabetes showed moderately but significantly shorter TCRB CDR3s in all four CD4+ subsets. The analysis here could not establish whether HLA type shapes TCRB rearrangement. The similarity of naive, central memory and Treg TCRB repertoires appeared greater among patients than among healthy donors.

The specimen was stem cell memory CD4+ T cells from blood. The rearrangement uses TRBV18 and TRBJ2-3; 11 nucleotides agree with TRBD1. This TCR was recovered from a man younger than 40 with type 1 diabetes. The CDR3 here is CASSIGQGASDTQYF. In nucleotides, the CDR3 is TGTGCCAGCTCAATCGGACAGGGGGCATCAGATACGCAGTATTTT.